One and the same sample provided the 11 T cell receptor beta chains below, sequenced in a study of blood T cell repertoires in COVID-19. Clones were sequenced by immunoSEQ multiplex PCR, and TCRdb holds only the in-frame ones, with some missing. The table lists about 270,000 clones, about 84% of them singletons. Source material: peripheral blood. The receptors here all came from a woman older than 75 with COVID-19, enrolled during active disease.

This clone is a singleton in its sample. The chain combines TRBV3-1 (or the pseudogene TRBV3-2) with TRBJ1-4; TRBD1 is a possible D gene (5 bases). The V gene's germline CDR1 is LGHDT and CDR2 YNNKEL (reference sequence). Trimming shortened V by 3 bases and J by 4 bases, and 12 bases separated the two germline ends. CDR3 length: 15 amino acids. Here the CDR3 DNA reads TGTGCCAGCAGCCACCGGACAAATTTTAATGAAAAACTGTTTTTT. It is translated as CASSHRTNFNEKLFF.

For this clone: Other DNA sequences in the sample encode the same CDR3. The rearrangement uses TRBV7-2 and TRBJ2-7; no definite D call. The CDR3 spans 12 residues. Deletions cut 5 bases from V and 0 bases from J, with 5 bases between. CDR1 SGHTA and CDR2 FQGNSA come from the germline V gene. CDR3 protein: CASSPRSYEQYF. CDR3 nucleotides: TGTGCCAGCAGCCCCCGCTCCTACGAGCAGTACTTC.

The chain carries TRBV28 and TRBJ1-4; TRBD1 might be the D (6 bases). Deletions cut 3 bases from V and 4 bases from J, with 15 bases between. Germline V gene lookup returns CDR1 MDHEN and CDR2 SYDVKM. The CDR3 totals 16 residues. This chain's CDR3 is CASSFVMGADNEKLFF. CDR3 nucleotide sequence: TGTGCCAGCAGTTTCGTCATGGGGGCCGATAATGAAAAACTGTTTTTT.

The gene calls are TRBV18 and TRBJ1-2, with D perhaps TRBD1 (5 bases). V dropped 3 bases and J dropped 5 bases, with 16 bases sitting between them. Germline V gives CDR1 KGHSH, CDR2 LQKENI. The CDR3 totals 15 residues. DNA of the CDR3: TGTGCCAGCTCACCGCCATCCGGGGGAGAATATGGCTACACCTTC. Translated, it gives CASSPPSGGEYGYTF.

The rearrangement links TRBV7-9 to TRBJ2-3; 7 nucleotides align to TRBD2. The CDR3 extends over 15 amino acids. Germline-derived CDR1 and CDR2 are SEHNR and FQNEAQ (reference sequence). J gave up 2 bases and V 1 base, and 3 bases lay outside the gene matches. Written as DNA, the CDR3 is TGTGCCAGCAGCTTAGTGGGGGGGGTCACAGATACGCAGTATTTT. Translating gives CASSLVGGVTDTQYF.

This chain links TRBV7-2 with TRBJ2-4; TRBD1 is a possible D gene (5 bases). This CDR3 is 13 amino acids long. Germline V gene sequence: CDR1 SGHTA, CDR2 FQGNSA. V lost 8 bases and J lost 1, with 9 bases in between. CDR3 sequence (DNA): TGTGCCAGCTTGAACAGGGCCAAAAACATTCAGTACTTC. Protein sequence: CASLNRAKNIQYF.

The chain couples TRBV6-6 to TRBJ1-1, with D perhaps matching TRBD1 (6 bases). Per germline, CDR1 MNHNY and CDR2 SVGAGI (reference sequence). CDR3 length: 16 residues. V was cut by 0 bases and J by 5 bases, with 16 bases left in between. The CDR3 loop is CASSYSQGRGRTEAFF. The DNA for the CDR3 is TGTGCCAGCAGTTACTCGCAGGGCAGGGGAAGAACTGAAGCTTTCTTT.

The CDR3: CASSPGAYNSPLHF. The CDR3 nucleotides read TGTGCCAGCAGCCCAGGGGCTTATAATTCACCCCTCCACTTT. V gene TRBV7-3 combines with J gene TRBJ1-6; tentatively, D is TRBD1 (6 bases). Trimming removed 5 bases from V and 4 bases from J, with 9 bases in between. Germline V lookup: CDR1 SGHTA, CDR2 FQGTGA. The CDR3 covers 14 residues.

The V gene is TRBV3-1 (or the pseudogene TRBV3-2), the J gene TRBJ1-6; no firm D call. With 5 bases removed from V and 9 bases from J, the gap between germline ends came to 20 bases. The germline gives CDR1 LGHDT, CDR2 YNNKEL (reference sequence). The CDR3 has 16 amino acids. The CDR3 region has the DNA TGTGCCAGCAGCAAAAATATACTTACAGTCAGTTCACCCCTCCACTTT. This encodes CASSKNILTVSSPLHF.

The chain employs TRBV28 and TRBJ1-3; D may be TRBD1 (5 bases). This CDR3 is built from 15 residues. With 3 bases removed from V and 3 bases from J, the gap between germline ends came to 12 bases. Looked up from germline, CDR1 is MDHEN and CDR2 is SYDVKM. The CDR3 region has the DNA TGTGCCAGCAGTTTCGGGGGAATCTTTGGAAACACCATATATTTT. It specifies CASSFGGIFGNTIYF.

The chain recombines TRBV28 with TRBJ1-5; 8 nucleotides align to TRBD1. This CDR3 is 13 amino acids long. The germline V gene encodes CDR1 MDHEN and CDR2 SYDVKM. With 9 bases clipped from V and 12 bases from J, the junction kept 13 bases outside the gene matches. The CDR3 bases are TGTGCCAGTACTACTTTTCCGGGACAGGACCAGCATTTT. Residues: CASTTFPGQDQHF. The complete variable domain, with remaining parts taken from reference TRBV28 and TRBJ1-5, reads DVKVTQSSRYLVKRTGEKVFLECVQDMDHENMFWYRQDPGLGLRLIYFSYDVKMKEKGDIPEGYSVSREKKERFSLILESASTNQTSMYLCASTTFPGQDQHFGDGTRLSIL.